This record looks at one T cell receptor (beta chain) sequence and its context. With V trimmed by 2 bases and J by 6 bases, 8 bases remained unmatched. The CDR3 totals 16 residues. Per germline, CDR1 SGHTA and CDR2 FQGNSA. The method was immunoSEQ multiplex PCR; TCRdb's version includes in-frame clones alone and lacks a portion of them. The sample has about 84,000 clones, around 93% seen once. The data were taken from a study of technical replicates of blood from a few donors. The source of this sequence is a human donor in good health. The chain carries TRBV7-2 and TRBJ2-2; TRBD2 matches 8 bases. Source material: T cells isolated from PBMCs. Written as DNA, the CDR3 is TGTGCCAGCAGCTTAATCGGGGGGGGCCTCGCCGGGGAGCTGTTTTTT. Translating gives CASSLIGGGLAGELFF.